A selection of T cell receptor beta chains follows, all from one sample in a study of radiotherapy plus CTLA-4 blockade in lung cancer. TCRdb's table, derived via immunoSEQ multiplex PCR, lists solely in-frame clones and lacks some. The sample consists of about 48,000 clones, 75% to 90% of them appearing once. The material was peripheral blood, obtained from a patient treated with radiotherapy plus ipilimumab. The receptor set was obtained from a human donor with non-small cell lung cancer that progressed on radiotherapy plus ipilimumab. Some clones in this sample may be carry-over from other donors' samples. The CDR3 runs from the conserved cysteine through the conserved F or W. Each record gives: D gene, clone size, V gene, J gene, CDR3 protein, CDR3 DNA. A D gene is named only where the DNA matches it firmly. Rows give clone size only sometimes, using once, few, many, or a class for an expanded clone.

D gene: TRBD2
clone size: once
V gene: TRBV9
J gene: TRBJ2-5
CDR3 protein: CASSVGTIQETQYF
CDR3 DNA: TGTGCCAGCAGCGTCGGGACTATCCAAGAGACCCAGTACTTC

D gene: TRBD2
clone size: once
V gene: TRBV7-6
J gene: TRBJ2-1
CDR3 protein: CASSFTPGGWRENIYNEQFF
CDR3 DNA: TGTGCCAGCAGCTTCACCCCCGGGGGGTGGCGGGAGAATATCTACAATGAGCAGTTCTTC

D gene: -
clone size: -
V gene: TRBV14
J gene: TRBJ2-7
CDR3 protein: CASSQATGHRYEQYF
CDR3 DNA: TGTGCCAGCAGCCAGGCAACGGGACACAGATACGAGCAGTACTTC

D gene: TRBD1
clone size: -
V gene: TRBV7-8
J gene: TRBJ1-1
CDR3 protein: CASSSGTGWQDTEAFF
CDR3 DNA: TGTGCCAGCAGCTCCGGGACAGGGTGGCAGGACACTGAAGCTTTCTTT

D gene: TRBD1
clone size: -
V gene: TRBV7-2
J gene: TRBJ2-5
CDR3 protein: CASSKDREQTQYF
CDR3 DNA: TGTGCCAGCAGCAAGGACAGGGAACAGACCCAGTACTTC

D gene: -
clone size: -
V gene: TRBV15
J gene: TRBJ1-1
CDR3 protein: CATGAGLNTEAFF
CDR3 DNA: TGTGCCACCGGGGCAGGTTTGAACACTGAAGCTTTCTTT

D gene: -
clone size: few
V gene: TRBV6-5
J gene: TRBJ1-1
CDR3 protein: CASTPRASGTTFF
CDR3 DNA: TGTGCCAGCACTCCGCGGGCCTCGGGTACAACTTTCTTT

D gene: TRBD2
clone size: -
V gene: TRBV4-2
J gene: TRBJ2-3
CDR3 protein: CASSQPVGGAASGRGPQYF
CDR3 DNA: TGTGCCAGCAGCCAACCCGTAGGTGGGGCGGCTAGCGGGAGGGGGCCGCAGTATTTT

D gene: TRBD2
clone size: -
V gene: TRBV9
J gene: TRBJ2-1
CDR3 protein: CASSEGGLAEFNEQFF
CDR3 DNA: TGTGCCAGCAGCGAGGGGGGACTAGCGGAATTCAATGAGCAGTTCTTC

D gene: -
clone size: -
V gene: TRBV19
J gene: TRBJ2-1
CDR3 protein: CASSMRGGHEQFF
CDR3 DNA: TGTGCCAGTAGTATGAGGGGGGGCCATGAGCAGTTCTTC

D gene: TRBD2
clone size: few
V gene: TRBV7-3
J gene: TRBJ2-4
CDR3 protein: CASSTGAGLGNIQYF
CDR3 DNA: TGTGCCAGCAGCACGGGAGCGGGGCTTGGAAACATTCAGTACTTC

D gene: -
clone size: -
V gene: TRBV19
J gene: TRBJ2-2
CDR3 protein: CASTPGGQVGTGELFF
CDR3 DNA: TGTGCCAGTACCCCGGGCGGGCAGGTGGGCACCGGGGAGCTGTTTTTT

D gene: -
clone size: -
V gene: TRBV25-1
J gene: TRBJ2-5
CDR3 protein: CASSESGGWEETQYF
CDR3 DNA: TGTGCCAGCAGTGAATCCGGGGGATGGGAAGAGACCCAGTACTTC

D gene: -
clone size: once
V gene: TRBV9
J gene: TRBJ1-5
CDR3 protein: CASSVGGGNQPQHF
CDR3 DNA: TGTGCCAGCAGCGTAGGCGGGGGTAATCAGCCCCAGCATTTT

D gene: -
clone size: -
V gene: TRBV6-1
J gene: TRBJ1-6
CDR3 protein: CASSPLTGTFTALHF
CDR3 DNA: TGTGCCAGCAGTCCCCTCACAGGGACGTTTACGGCCCTCCACTTT

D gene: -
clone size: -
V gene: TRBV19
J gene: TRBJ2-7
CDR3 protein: CASSSRTAYEQYF
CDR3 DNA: TGTGCCAGTAGTTCCCGGACAGCCTACGAGCAGTACTTC

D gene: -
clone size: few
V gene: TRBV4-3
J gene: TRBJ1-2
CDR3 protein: CASSQDQLGPPSRIYGYTF
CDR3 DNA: TGCGCCAGCAGCCAAGATCAGCTGGGGCCCCCCTCCCGAATTTATGGCTACACCTTC